The 9 T cell receptor beta chains in this list originate from one sample, sequenced in a study of cytomegalovirus exposure and HLA in healthy donors. The PCR made use of 60 Vbeta and 13 Jbeta primers. This table comes from immunoSEQ multiplex PCR, and its TCRdb copy is limited to in-frame clones, with some not included. The sample holds about 160,000 clones, 60% to 85% seen once. Sequenced input: PBMCs. The receptors come from a woman under 40 in good health and CMV-seronegative.

V and J are TRBV5-1 and TRBJ1-1; possibly TRBD1 for D (5 bases). Germline loops: CDR1 SGHRS, CDR2 YFSETQ. The CDR3 contains 13 residues. The ends were cut back, 0 bases at V and 7 bases at J, with 10 bases in the middle. The CDR3 loop reads CASSLGGENEAFF. CDR3 nucleotide sequence: TGCGCCAGCAGCTTGGGGGGGGAGAATGAAGCTTTCTTT.

The V gene is TRBV5-4, the J gene TRBJ2-5, with a weak D call TRBD2 (6 bases). Looked up from germline, CDR1 is SGHNT and CDR2 is YYREEE (reference sequence). The CDR3 extends over 15 amino acids. V shed 4 bases and J shed 4 bases, with 17 bases lying between them. CDR3 DNA sequence: TGTGCCAGCAGCCTCACCGGGAGTTATCGAGAGACCCAGTACTTC. Its translation: CASSLTGSYRETQYF. The variable domain in full, with the rest retrieved from reference TRBV5-4 and TRBJ2-5, is ETGVTQSPTHLIKTRGQQVTLRCSSQSGHNTVSWYQQALGQGPQFIFQYYREEENGRGNFPPRFSGLQFPNYSSELNVNALELDDSALYLCASSLTGSYRETQYFGPGTRLLVL.

The genes are TRBV19 and TRBJ2-3; D perhaps matches TRBD2 (5 bases). Trimming removed 10 bases at V and 8 bases at J, with 13 bases between. The CDR3 covers 11 residues. The germline gives CDR1 LNHDA, CDR2 SQIVND (reference sequence). Here the CDR3 reads CATGDPATQYF. The CDR3 nucleotides read TGTGCCACCGGGGATCCTGCTACGCAGTATTTT.

The chain couples TRBV6-5 to TRBJ2-3; 8 bases fit TRBD1. The V segment lost 6 bases and the J segment 1 base; nucleotides outside the gene matches: 3. Germline V gene sequence: CDR1 MNHEY, CDR2 SVGAGI. This CDR3 spans 14 amino acids. CDR3 DNA sequence: TGTGCCAGCAGCAGGACAGGGCGCACAGATACGCAGTATTTT. Amino acid sequence: CASSRTGRTDTQYF.

This clone has just a few counts. The gene calls are TRBV18 and TRBJ1-5; 8 nucleotides agree with TRBD1. With 3 bases clipped from V and 2 bases from J, the junction kept 0 bases outside the gene matches. This CDR3 contains 14 residues. Germline-derived CDR1 and CDR2 are KGHSH and LQKENI. As DNA, the CDR3 is TGTGCCAGCTCACCGACAGGGGGCAATCAGCCCCAGCATTTT. It translates to CASSPTGGNQPQHF.

The chain couples TRBV25-1 to TRBJ1-4; 7 bases match TRBD1. V lost 5 bases to trimming and J lost 4 bases; unmatched junction nucleotides: 4. There are 14 residues in the CDR3. CDR1 and CDR2 (germline): MGHDK, SYGVNS. This chain's CDR3 is CASSPGGFNEKLFF. The CDR3 nucleotides are TGTGCCAGCAGTCCAGGGGGGTTTAATGAAAAACTGTTTTTT.

This clone came up many times. The J gene is TRBJ1-1, the V gene TRBV4-1; 7 bases are shared with TRBD1. J was trimmed by 4 bases and V by 5 bases; bases with no gene match: 4. There are 13 residues in the CDR3. Per the germline V gene, CDR1 is MGHRA and CDR2 is YSYEKL. The CDR3 DNA is TGCGCCAGCAGCTACAGGGGAGGCACTGAAGCTTTCTTT. Encoded protein: CASSYRGGTEAFF.

The chain recombines TRBV6-5 with TRBJ1-3; D is unresolved. This CDR3 has 13 residues. CDR1 is MNHEY and CDR2 is SVGAGI in the germline V gene. Trimming cost V 7 bases and J 4 bases, with 11 bases left between them. CDR3: CASILQIGNTIYF. Here the CDR3 DNA reads TGTGCCAGCATCTTACAGATAGGAAACACCATATATTTT.

This chain links TRBV19 with TRBJ2-1, with unresolved D. CDR1 is LNHDA and CDR2 is SQIVND in the germline V gene (reference sequence). The CDR3 totals 12 residues. V was cut by 8 bases and J by 5 bases, with 10 bases left in between. The chain's CDR3 is CASGVHHNEQFF. The CDR3, as DNA: TGTGCCAGTGGAGTTCACCACAATGAGCAGTTCTTC.